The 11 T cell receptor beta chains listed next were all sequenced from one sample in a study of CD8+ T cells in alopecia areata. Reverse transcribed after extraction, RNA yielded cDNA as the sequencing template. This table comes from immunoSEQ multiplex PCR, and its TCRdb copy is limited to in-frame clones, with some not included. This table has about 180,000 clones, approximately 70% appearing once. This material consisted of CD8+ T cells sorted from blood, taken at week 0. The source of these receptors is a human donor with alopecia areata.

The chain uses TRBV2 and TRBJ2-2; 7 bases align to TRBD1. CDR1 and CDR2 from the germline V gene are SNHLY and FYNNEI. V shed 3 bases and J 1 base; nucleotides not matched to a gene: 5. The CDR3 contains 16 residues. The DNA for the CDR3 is TGTGCCAGCAGTGATAGACAGGGTTGGAACACCGGGGAGCTGTTTTTT. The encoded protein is CASSDRQGWNTGELFF. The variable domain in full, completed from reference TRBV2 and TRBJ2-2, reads EPEVTQTPSHQVTQMGQEVILRCVPISNHLYFYWYRQILGQKVEFLVSFYNNEISEKSEIFDDQFSVERPDGSNFTLKIRSTKLEDSAMYFCASSDRQGWNTGELFFGEGSRLTVL.

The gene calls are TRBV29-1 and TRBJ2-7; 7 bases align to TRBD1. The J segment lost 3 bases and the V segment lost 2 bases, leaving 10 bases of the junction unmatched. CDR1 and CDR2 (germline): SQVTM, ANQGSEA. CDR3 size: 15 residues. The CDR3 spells CSVERFRGSGYEQYF. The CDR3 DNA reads TGCAGCGTTGAACGTTTCAGGGGGTCTGGCTACGAGCAGTACTTC.

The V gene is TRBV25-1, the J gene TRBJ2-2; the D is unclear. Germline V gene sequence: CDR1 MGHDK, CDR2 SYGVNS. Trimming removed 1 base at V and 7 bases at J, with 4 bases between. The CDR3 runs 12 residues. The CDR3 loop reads CASSELGGELFF. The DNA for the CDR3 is TGTGCCAGCAGTGAATTGGGCGGGGAGCTGTTTTTT. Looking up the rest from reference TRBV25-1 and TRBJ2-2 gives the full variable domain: EADIYQTPRYLVIGTGKKITLECSQTMGHDKMYWYQQDPGMELHLIHYSYGVNSTEKGDLSSESTVSRIRTEHFPLTLESARPSHTSQYLCASSELGGELFFGEGSRLTVL.

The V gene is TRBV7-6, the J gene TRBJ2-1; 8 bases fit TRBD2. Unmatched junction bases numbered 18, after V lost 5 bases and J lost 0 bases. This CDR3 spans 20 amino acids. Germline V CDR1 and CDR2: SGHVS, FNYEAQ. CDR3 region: CASSRSDTSGIPSSYNEQFF. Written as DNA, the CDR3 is TGTGCCAGCAGCCGCAGCGACACTAGCGGCATACCGAGCTCCTACAATGAGCAGTTCTTC.

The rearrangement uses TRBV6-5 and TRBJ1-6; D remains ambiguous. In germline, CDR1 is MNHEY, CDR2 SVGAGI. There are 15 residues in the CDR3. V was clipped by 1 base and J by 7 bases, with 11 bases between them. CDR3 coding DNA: TGTGCCAGCAGTTACTTGGCGGGAAACAATTCACCCCTCCACTTT. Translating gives CASSYLAGNNSPLHF.

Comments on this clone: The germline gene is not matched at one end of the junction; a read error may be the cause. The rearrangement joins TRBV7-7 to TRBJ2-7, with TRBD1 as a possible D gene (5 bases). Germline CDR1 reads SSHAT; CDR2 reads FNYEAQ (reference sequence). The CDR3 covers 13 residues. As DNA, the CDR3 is TGTGCTAGCAGCGCGCAGGGTTCCTACGAGCAGTACTTC. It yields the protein CASSAQGSYEQYF.

CDR3 bases: TGTGCCAGCAGCTCCGGGGGCCTCGGTCAGCCCCAGCATTTT. This codes for CASSSGGLGQPQHF. The chain employs TRBV2 and TRBJ1-5, with D possibly matching TRBD1 (6 bases). V shed 6 bases and J shed 6 bases, with 15 bases lying between them. Germline CDR1 is SNHLY and CDR2 is FYNNEI. This CDR3 has 14 amino acids. Together with reference TRBV2 and TRBJ1-5, the CDR3 gives the full variable domain: EPEVTQTPSHQVTQMGQEVILRCVPISNHLYFYWYRQILGQKVEFLVSFYNNEISEKSEIFDDQFSVERPDGSNFTLKIRSTKLEDSAMYFCASSSGGLGQPQHFGDGTRLSIL.

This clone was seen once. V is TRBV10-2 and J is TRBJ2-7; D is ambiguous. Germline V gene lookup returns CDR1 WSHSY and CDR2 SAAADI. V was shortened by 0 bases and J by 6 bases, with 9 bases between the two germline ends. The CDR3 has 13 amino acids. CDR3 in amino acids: CASSESLGREQYF. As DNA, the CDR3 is TGCGCCAGCAGTGAGTCGCTCGGGCGCGAGCAGTACTTC.

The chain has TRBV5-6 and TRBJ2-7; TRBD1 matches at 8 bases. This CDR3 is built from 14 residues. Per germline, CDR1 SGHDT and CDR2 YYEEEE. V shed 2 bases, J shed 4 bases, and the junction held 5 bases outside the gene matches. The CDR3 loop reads CASSLGQGAYEQYF. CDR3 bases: TGTGCCAGCAGCTTAGGCCAGGGGGCTTACGAGCAGTACTTC.

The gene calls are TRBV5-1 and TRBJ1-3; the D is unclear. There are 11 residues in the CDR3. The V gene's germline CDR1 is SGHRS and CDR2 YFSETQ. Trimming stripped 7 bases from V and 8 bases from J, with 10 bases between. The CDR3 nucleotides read TGCGCCAGCGGTCCCGGGGACACCATATATTTT. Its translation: CASGPGDTIYF.

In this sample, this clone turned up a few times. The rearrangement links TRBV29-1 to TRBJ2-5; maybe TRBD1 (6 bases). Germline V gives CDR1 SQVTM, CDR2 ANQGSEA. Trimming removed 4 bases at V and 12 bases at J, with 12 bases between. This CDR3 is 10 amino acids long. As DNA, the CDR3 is TGCAGCGTTGGTCCGGCAGGGGAGTACTTC. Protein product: CSVGPAGEYF.